The 19 T cell receptor beta chains in this list originate from one sample, sequenced in a study of shared clonotypes between healthy human individuals. Using immunoSEQ multiplex PCR, the repertoire was profiled, and TCRdb retains in-frame clones only, with some absent. The sample holds over 1.5 million clones, approximately 98% seen once. The sequencing sample was made of naive CD4+ T cells sorted from blood. As to subset: CD45RA+ positively selected. Source of these receptors: a man between 25 and 39 years old in good health.

J is TRBJ1-4 and V is TRBV19; no clear D. The germline V and J ends were trimmed by 4 bases and 5 bases, with 11 bases remaining between them. Germline V gives CDR1 LNHDA, CDR2 SQIVND (reference sequence). The CDR3 sequence is 14 residues long. CDR3 in DNA: TGTGCCAGTAGTAACTTACCGACGAATGAAAAACTGTTTTTT. This encodes CASSNLPTNEKLFF.

The chain employs TRBV14 and TRBJ1-2; D may be TRBD1 (5 bases). This CDR3 has 15 residues. In germline, CDR1 is SGHDN, CDR2 FVKESK. Trimming pared 4 bases from V and 1 base from J, leaving 13 bases between. The CDR3 sequence: CASSRGAGFNYGYTF. CDR3 sequence (DNA): TGTGCCAGCAGCCGCGGAGCAGGGTTTAACTATGGCTACACCTTC.

CDR3: CASSYSLAVVDTQYF. CDR3 sequence (DNA): TGTGCCAGCAGTTACAGCCTAGCGGTAGTAGATACGCAGTATTTT. This rearrangement joins TRBV6-6 to TRBJ2-3; TRBD2 agrees at 7 bases. Germline CDR1 reads MNHNY; CDR2 reads SVGAGI (reference sequence). The CDR3 covers 15 residues. V was pared by 2 bases and J by 5 bases, with 7 bases of the junction left unmatched.

This sequence joins TRBV28 and TRBJ1-2, with D unclear. Trimming removed 5 bases from V and 8 bases from J, with 21 bases in between. Germline CDR1 is MDHEN and CDR2 is SYDVKM. CDR3 length: 15 amino acids. CDR3 nucleotide sequence: TGTGCCAGCAGTCCCCGGACTTTCCGGTCGAAGGGCTACACCTTC. It specifies CASSPRTFRSKGYTF.

This chain links TRBV7-6 with TRBJ2-2, with 11 nucleotides matching TRBD1. The CDR3 runs to 16 residues. The J segment lost 2 bases and the V segment lost 5 bases, leaving 4 bases of the junction unmatched. Germline V gives CDR1 SGHVS, CDR2 FNYEAQ. The CDR3 region is CASSQGTGGNTGELFF. The DNA of the CDR3 is TGTGCCAGCAGCCAAGGGACAGGGGGAAACACCGGGGAGCTGTTTTTT.

This clone was seen just once. The chain couples TRBV15 to TRBJ2-3; no reliable D call. V shed 8 bases and J shed 10 bases, with 19 bases lying between them. This CDR3 has 13 amino acids. From germline, CDR1 is LNHNV and CDR2 YYDKDF (reference sequence). CDR3 nucleotides: TGTGCCACCTCCGTCGTGGGTTTTAGAGCGCAGTATTTT. Translation gives CATSVVGFRAQYF. Full variable domain (outside the CDR3, taken from reference TRBV15 and TRBJ2-3): DAMVIQNPRYQVTQFGKPVTLSCSQTLNHNVMYWYQQKSSQAPKLLFHYYDKDFNNEADTPDNFQSRRPNTSFCFLDIRSPGLGDTAMYLCATSVVGFRAQYFGPGTRLTVL.

The chain uses TRBV18 and TRBJ1-3; D gene unclear. From germline, CDR1 is KGHSH and CDR2 LQKENI. CDR3 length equals 14 residues. Trimming stripped 4 bases from V and 4 bases from J, with 11 bases between. CDR3 protein: CASSLGMAGNTIYF. The DNA of the CDR3 is TGTGCCAGCTCACTAGGGATGGCCGGAAACACCATATATTTT.

This chain joins TRBV5-6 and TRBJ2-6; the D gene is possibly TRBD1 (5 bases). This CDR3 spans 13 amino acids. Germline V gives CDR1 SGHDT, CDR2 YYEEEE. The CDR3, as DNA: TGTGCGGGCAGGGTGTCTGGGGCCAACGTCCTGACTTTC. Its translation: CAGRVSGANVLTF. Variable domain in full (rest from reference TRBV5-6 and TRBJ2-6): DAGVTQSPTHLIKTRGQQVTLRCSPKSGHDTVSWYQQALGQGPQFIFQYYEEEERQRGNFPDRFSGHQFPNYSSELNVNALLLGDSALYLCAGRVSGANVLTFGAGSRLTVL.

This clone was observed a handful of times. The chain uses TRBV20-1 and TRBJ1-1, with D uncertain. The CDR3 sequence is 10 residues long. V dropped 6 bases and J dropped 6 bases, with 8 bases sitting between them. Germline assignment: CDR1 DFQATT and CDR2 SNEGSKA (reference sequence). The CDR3 region is CSAPRAEAFF. CDR3 nucleotide sequence: TGCAGTGCCCCCCGGGCTGAAGCTTTCTTT.

J is TRBJ2-1 and V is TRBV5-1; 7 bases match TRBD2. Trimming took 7 bases from V and 2 from J; bases not matched to a gene: 6. CDR1 SGHRS and CDR2 YFSETQ come from the germline V gene. This CDR3 is 14 amino acids long. This CDR3 is CASAREITYNEQFF. As DNA, the CDR3 is TGCGCCAGCGCGCGGGAGATCACCTACAATGAGCAGTTCTTC.

This CDR3 reads CASSSDEPIKETQYF. CDR3 in DNA: TGTGCCAGCAGCTCGGACGAGCCGATTAAAGAGACCCAGTACTTC. The V call is TRBV4-2, the J call TRBJ2-5; no clear D gene. Trimming removed 5 bases at V and 3 bases at J, with 16 bases between. Germline V gene lookup returns CDR1 LGHNA and CDR2 YNFKEQ. CDR3 size: 15 residues.

The chain joins TRBV5-4 to TRBJ2-1; 7 bases map to TRBD2. CDR3 length: 13 residues. Trimming took 4 bases from V and 5 from J; bases not matched to a gene: 3. Germline loops: CDR1 SGHNT, CDR2 YYREEE (reference sequence). CDR3 DNA: TGTGCCAGCAGCCGGGACTACAACAATGAGCAGTTCTTC. Translation: CASSRDYNNEQFF.

This chain links TRBV5-1 with TRBJ2-3; the D gene is possibly TRBD1 (5 bases). Germline V CDR1 and CDR2: SGHRS, YFSETQ. Trimming removed 2 bases at V and 4 bases at J, with 11 bases between. The CDR3 is 14 amino acids. In nucleotides, the CDR3 is TGCGCCAGCAGCTTCTCAGGGCTCGCAGATACGCAGTATTTT. Its protein is CASSFSGLADTQYF.

As regards this clone: In the same sample, other DNA sequences code for this CDR3. The chain uses TRBV5-1 and TRBJ2-1; 9 bases are a match to TRBD2. The CDR3 consists of 16 residues. V dropped 0 bases and J dropped 4; count of bases not matched to a gene: 5. Germline-derived CDR1 and CDR2 are SGHRS and YFSETQ. In DNA form, the CDR3 reads TGCGCCAGCAGCTTGGCGTTAGCGGGGGCTTACAATGAGCAGTTCTTC. Its protein product is CASSLALAGAYNEQFF.

The chain joins TRBV5-1 to TRBJ2-7; either TRBD1 or TRBD2 may supply D (5 bases each). The length of the CDR3 is 14 residues. Between the trimmed V and J ends, which lost 5 bases and 7 bases, there was a span of 19 bases. CDR1 SGHRS and CDR2 YFSETQ come from the germline V gene. CDR3 in amino acids: CASRVRGGLREQYF. CDR3 in DNA: TGCGCCAGCAGGGTCCGGGGCGGCCTTCGGGAGCAGTACTTC.

V is TRBV28 and J is TRBJ1-5; 9 nucleotides line up with TRBD1. The V gene end was trimmed by 4 bases and the J gene end by 5 bases; junction bases not matched to a gene: 6. The germline V gene encodes CDR1 MDHEN and CDR2 SYDVKM. The CDR3 sequence is 15 residues long. The CDR3 nucleotides read TGTGCCAGCAGTTCGGGGGACAGGGCCCATCAGCCCCAGCATTTT. Protein product: CASSSGDRAHQPQHF.

This chain joins TRBV28 and TRBJ2-3, with D unclear. The CDR3 is made up of 14 amino acids. Germline values: CDR1 MDHEN, CDR2 SYDVKM. V gave up 5 bases and J gave up 4 bases, with 13 bases separating them. Written as DNA, the CDR3 is TGTGCCAGCAGTCTCGATATGGGGTCAGATACGCAGTATTTT. Translation gives CASSLDMGSDTQYF.

This rearrangement joins TRBV10-3 to TRBJ2-1; D may be TRBD2 (5 bases). V was shortened by 3 bases and J by 3 bases, with 12 bases between the two germline ends. Germline CDR1 ENHRY, CDR2 SYGVKD. CDR3 length: 15 residues. CDR3 sequence reads: CAISDSGDYYNEQFF. CDR3 DNA sequence: TGTGCCATCAGTGACAGCGGAGACTACTACAATGAGCAGTTCTTC.

V and J are TRBV19 and TRBJ2-7, with 12 bases lining up with TRBD2. The germline V gene encodes CDR1 LNHDA and CDR2 SQIVND (reference sequence). With V trimmed by 11 bases and J by 7 bases, 9 bases remained unmatched. The CDR3 sequence is 13 residues long. The CDR3 loop reads CAARTSGIGEQYF. The CDR3 DNA sequence: TGTGCCGCCAGGACTAGCGGGATTGGGGAGCAGTACTTC.